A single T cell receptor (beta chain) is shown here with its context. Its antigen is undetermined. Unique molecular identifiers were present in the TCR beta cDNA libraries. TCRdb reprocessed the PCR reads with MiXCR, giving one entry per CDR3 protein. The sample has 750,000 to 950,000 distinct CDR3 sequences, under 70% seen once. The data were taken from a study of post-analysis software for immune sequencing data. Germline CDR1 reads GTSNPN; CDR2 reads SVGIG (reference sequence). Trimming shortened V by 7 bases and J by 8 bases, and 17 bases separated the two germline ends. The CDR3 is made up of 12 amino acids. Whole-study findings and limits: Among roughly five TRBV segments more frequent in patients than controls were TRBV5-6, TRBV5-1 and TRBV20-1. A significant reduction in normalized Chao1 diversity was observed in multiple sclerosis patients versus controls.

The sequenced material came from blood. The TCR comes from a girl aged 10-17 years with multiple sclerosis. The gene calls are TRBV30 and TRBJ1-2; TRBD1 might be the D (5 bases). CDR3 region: CASRTGGGGYTF. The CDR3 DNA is TGTGCCTCCCGTACCGGCGGGGGGGGCTACACCTTC.